A selection of T cell receptor beta chains follows, all from one sample in a study of blood T cell repertoires in COVID-19. Clones were read by immunoSEQ multiplex PCR, and TCRdb kept only the in-frame ones, dropping some. The sample lists roughly 100,000 clones, roughly nine tenths occurring once. Sequencing used peripheral blood. These receptors all come from a human donor in a cohort sampled during active COVID-19. CDR3s include the opening cysteine and the closing phenylalanine or tryptophan. Fields, in order: V gene, J gene, D gene, clone size, CDR3 DNA, CDR3 protein. D genes are given only for firm matches. Clone size, where shown, is once, few, many, or a class for clones that have expanded.

TRBV7-9	TRBJ2-7	TRBD1	few	TGTGCCAGCAGCCCGCCTACAGGGGGCGGCGAGCAGTACTTC	CASSPPTGGGEQYF
TRBV5-5	TRBJ1-1	TRBD1	NA	TGTGCCAGCAGCTTGGCAGGGGGCATTTTTAACACTGAAGCTTTCTTT	CASSLAGGIFNTEAFF
TRBV9	TRBJ2-3	TRBD2	NA	TGTGCCAGCAGCGTCGGAAGGCTAGCGGGAGTGGCAGATACGCAGTATTTT	CASSVGRLAGVADTQYF
TRBV2	TRBJ1-6	TRBD1	once	TGTGCCAGCAGTGGGACAGGATTTAATTCACCCCTCCACTTT	CASSGTGFNSPLHF
TRBV6-5	TRBJ1-1	NA	NA	TGTGCCAGCAGTTACGGGCAGGGGACCATGAACACTGAAGCTTTCTTT	CASSYGQGTMNTEAFF
TRBV19	TRBJ2-3	TRBD1	NA	TGTGCCACCTGCAGGGGGCTCACAGATACGCAGTATTTT	CATCRGLTDTQYF
TRBV7-9	TRBJ2-7	NA	NA	TGTGCCAGCAGCTTCCTAGCGCAATACGAGCAGTACTTC	CASSFLAQYEQYF
TRBV28	TRBJ2-7	TRBD2	NA	TGTGCCAGCAGCCCTGTTTTCTCTCAGTTCAGCGGGGATCAATACGAGCAGTACTTC	CASSPVFSQFSGDQYEQYF
TRBV3-1/TRBV3-2	TRBJ1-2	NA	NA	TGTGCCAGCAGCGGCCACCCCGGGTTGGGTGGCTACACCTTC	CASSGHPGLGGYTF
TRBV4-3	TRBJ1-1	TRBD1	NA	TGCGCCAGCAGTCCCGGGACAGGGTGGAACACTGAAGCTTTCTTT	CASSPGTGWNTEAFF
TRBV16	TRBJ1-1	NA	NA	TGTGCCAGCAGCCAACATGCGAGCCGGCAGGGGTGGGACACTGAAGCTTTCTTT	CASSQHASRQGWDTEAFF
TRBV27	TRBJ1-2	TRBD1	NA	TGTGCCAGCAGTATGGGACAGGCCTATGGCTACACCTTC	CASSMGQAYGYTF
TRBV4-3	TRBJ2-5	NA	once	TGCGCCAGCAGCGCGGGACTCCAAGAGACCCAGTACTTC	CASSAGLQETQYF